The TCR beta chain described here comes from a study of blood T cell repertoires in COVID-19. Study information: T cells, B-cell-depleted T cells, or PBMCs supplied cDNA or gDNA.

The Seattle patients joined while their infection was active and were tracked longitudinally afterward. Assay: immunoSEQ multiplex PCR; the TCRdb copy retains only in-frame clones and omits some. The table records approximately 270,000 clones, roughly 80% of them present only once. This clonotype was sampled from a person aged 65-85 years with COVID-19, enrolled during active disease. Sequences were obtained from peripheral blood.

DNA for the CDR3: TGCGCCAGCAGCCTAGCTAGCGGGGTCTCCTACAATGAGCAGTTCTTC. This sequence encodes CASSLASGVSYNEQFF. This chain links TRBV4-3 with TRBJ2-1; TRBD2 aligns across 9 bases. The ends lost 4 bases at V and 0 bases at J; junction bases unmatched: 4. Germline CDR1 and CDR2: LGHNA and YSLEER. The CDR3 has 16 amino acids.